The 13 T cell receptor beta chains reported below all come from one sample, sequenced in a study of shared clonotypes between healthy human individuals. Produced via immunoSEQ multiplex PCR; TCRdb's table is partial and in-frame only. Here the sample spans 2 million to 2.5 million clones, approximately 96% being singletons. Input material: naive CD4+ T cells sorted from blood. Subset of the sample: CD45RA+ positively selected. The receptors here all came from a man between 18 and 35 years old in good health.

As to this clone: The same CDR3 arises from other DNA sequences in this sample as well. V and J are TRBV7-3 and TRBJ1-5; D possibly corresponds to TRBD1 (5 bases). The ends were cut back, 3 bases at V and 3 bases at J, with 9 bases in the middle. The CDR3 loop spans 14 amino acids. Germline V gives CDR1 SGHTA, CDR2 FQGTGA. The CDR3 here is CASSLGGANQPQHF. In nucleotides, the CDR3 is TGTGCCAGCAGCTTGGGAGGGGCCAATCAGCCCCAGCATTTT.

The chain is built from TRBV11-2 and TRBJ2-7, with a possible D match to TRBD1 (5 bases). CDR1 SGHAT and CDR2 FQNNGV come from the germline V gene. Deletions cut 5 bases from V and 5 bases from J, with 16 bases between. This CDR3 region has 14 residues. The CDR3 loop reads CASSLIGVWDEQYF. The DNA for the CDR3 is TGTGCCAGCAGCCTTATAGGGGTATGGGACGAGCAGTACTTC.

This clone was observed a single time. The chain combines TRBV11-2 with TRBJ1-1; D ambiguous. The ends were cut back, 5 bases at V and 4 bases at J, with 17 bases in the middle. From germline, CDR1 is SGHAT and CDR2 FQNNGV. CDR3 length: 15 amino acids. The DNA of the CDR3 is TGTGCCAGCAGCCGAGGAGGAGGACTGGGCACTGAAGCTTTCTTT. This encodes CASSRGGGLGTEAFF.

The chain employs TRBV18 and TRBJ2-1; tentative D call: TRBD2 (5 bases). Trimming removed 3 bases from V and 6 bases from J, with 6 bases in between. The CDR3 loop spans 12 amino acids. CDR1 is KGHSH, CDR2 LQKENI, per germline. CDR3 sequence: CASSPSVNEQFF. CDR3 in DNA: TGTGCCAGCTCACCTAGCGTCAATGAGCAGTTCTTC.

This chain's CDR3 is CASRSRQGGETQYF. In DNA form, the CDR3 reads TGTGCCAGTAGGAGTCGACAGGGGGGAGAGACCCAGTACTTC. This chain links TRBV19 with TRBJ2-5, with TRBD1 matching over 9 bases. This CDR3 has 14 residues. V gave up 6 bases and J gave up 4 bases; unmatched junction bases: 6. CDR1 and CDR2 (germline): LNHDA, SQIVND (reference sequence).

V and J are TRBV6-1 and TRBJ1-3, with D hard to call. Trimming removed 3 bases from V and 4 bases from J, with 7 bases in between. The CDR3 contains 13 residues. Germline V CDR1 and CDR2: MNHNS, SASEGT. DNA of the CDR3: TGTGCCAGCAGTGAGGAGAGGGGAAACACCATATATTTT. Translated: CASSEERGNTIYF.

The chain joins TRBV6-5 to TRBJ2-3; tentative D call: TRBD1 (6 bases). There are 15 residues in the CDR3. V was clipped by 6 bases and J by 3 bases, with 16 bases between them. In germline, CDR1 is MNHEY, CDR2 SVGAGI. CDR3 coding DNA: TGTGCCAGCAGCCCACAGGGTCTCAAAACAGATACGCAGTATTTT. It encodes CASSPQGLKTDTQYF.

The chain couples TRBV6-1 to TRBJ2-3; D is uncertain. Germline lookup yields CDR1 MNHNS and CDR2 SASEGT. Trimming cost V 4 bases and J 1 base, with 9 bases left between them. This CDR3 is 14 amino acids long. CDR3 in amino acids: CASSVIWGTDTQYF. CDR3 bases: TGTGCCAGCAGTGTAATCTGGGGCACAGATACGCAGTATTTT.

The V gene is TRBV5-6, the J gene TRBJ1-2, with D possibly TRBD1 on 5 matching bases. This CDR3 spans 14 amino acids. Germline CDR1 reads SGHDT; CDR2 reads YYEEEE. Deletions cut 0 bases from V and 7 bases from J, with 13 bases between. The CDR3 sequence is CASSLAGQGGGYTF. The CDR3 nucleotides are TGTGCCAGCAGCTTGGCTGGCCAGGGAGGTGGCTACACCTTC. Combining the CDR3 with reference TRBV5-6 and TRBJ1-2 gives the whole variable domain DAGVTQSPTHLIKTRGQQVTLRCSPKSGHDTVSWYQQALGQGPQFIFQYYEEEERQRGNFPDRFSGHQFPNYSSELNVNALLLGDSALYLCASSLAGQGGGYTFGSGTRLTVV.

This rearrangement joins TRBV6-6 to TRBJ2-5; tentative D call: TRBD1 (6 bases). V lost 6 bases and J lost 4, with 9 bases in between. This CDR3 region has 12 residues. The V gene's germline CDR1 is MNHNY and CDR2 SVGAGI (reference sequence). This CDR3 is CASRLRGETQYF. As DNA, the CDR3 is TGTGCCAGCAGACTCAGGGGAGAGACCCAGTACTTC.

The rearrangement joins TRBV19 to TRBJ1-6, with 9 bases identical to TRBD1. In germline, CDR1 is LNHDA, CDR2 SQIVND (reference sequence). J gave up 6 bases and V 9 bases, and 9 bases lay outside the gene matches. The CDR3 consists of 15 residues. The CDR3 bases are TGTGCCAGCCAGCAATCGGGACAGGGTAATTCACCCCTCCACTTT. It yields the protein CASQQSGQGNSPLHF.

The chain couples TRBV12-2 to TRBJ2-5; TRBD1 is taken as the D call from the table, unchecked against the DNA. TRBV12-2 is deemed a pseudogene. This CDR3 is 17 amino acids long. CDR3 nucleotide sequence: TGTGCAAGTCGCTTAGCGGGCGCAGGGGAGAGGTGTGAGACCCAGTACTTC. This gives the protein CASRLAGAGERCETQYF.

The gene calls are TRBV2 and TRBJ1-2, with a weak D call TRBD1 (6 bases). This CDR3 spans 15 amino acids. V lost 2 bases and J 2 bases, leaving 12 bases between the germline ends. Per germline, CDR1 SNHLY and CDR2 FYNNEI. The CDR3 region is CASSERWTENYGYTF. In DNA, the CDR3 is TGTGCCAGCAGTGAAAGGTGGACAGAAAACTATGGCTACACCTTC.